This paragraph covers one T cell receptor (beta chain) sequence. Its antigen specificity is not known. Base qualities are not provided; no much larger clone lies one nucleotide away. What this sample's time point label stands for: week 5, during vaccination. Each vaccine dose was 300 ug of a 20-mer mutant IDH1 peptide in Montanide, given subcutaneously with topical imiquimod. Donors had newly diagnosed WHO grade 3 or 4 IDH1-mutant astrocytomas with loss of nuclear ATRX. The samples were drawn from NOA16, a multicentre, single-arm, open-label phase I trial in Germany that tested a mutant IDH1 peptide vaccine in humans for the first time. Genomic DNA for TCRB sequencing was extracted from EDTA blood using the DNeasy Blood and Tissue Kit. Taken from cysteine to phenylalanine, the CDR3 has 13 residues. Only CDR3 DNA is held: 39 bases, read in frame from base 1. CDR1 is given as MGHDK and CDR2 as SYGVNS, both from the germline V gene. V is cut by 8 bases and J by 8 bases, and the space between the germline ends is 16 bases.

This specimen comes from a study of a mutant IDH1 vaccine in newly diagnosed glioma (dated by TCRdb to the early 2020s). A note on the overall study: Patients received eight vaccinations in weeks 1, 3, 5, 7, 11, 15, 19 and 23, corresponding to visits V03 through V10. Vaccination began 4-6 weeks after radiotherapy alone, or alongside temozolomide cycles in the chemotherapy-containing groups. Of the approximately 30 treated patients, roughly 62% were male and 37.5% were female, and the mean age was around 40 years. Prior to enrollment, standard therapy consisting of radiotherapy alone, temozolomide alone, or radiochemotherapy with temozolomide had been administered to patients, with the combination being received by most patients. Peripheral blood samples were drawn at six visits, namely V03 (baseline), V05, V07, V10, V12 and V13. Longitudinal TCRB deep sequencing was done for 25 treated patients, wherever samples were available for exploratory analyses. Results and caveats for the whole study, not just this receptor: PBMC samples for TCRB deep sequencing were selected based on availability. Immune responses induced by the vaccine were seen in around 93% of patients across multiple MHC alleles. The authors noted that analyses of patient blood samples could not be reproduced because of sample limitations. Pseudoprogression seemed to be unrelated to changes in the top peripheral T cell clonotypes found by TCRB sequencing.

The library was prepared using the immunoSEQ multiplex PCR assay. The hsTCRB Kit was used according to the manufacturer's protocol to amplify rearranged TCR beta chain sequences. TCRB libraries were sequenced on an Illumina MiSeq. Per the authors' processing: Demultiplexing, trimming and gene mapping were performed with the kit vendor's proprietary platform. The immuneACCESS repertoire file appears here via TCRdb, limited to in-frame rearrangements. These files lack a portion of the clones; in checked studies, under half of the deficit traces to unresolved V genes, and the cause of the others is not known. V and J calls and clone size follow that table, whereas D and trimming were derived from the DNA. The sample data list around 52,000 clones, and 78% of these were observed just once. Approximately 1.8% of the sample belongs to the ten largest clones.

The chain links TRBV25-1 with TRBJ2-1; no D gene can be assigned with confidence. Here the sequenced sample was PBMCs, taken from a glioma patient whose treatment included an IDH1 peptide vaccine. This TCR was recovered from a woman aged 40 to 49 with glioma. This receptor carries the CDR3 CASLGPGGDEQFF. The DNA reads TGTGCCAGCCTCGGGCCCGGTGGCGATGAGCAGTTCTTC.